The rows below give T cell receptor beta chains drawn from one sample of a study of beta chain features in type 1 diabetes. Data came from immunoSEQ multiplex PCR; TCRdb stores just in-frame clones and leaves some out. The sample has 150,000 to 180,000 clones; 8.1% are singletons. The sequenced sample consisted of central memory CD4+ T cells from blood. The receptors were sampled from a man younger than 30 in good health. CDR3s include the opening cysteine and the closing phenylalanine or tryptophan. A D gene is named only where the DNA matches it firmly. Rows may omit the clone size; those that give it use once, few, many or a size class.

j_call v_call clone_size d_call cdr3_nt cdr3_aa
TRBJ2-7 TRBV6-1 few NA TGTGCCAGCAGGGAACAGGGATCCTACGAGCAGTACTTC CASREQGSYEQYF
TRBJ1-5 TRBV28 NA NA TGTGCCAGCAGTTTCGAAGCTTACAATCAGCCCCAGCATTTT CASSFEAYNQPQHF
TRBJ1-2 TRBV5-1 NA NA TGCGCCAGCAGCTTGGAGGGGGGGCGGCATCGCTATGGCTACACCTTC CASSLEGGRHRYGYTF
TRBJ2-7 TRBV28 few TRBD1 TGTGCCAGCAGCGAGGGACAGGCCTTGTCCTACGAGCAGTACTTC CASSEGQALSYEQYF
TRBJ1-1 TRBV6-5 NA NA TGTGCCAGCTCCGATAGGGGGGAAGCTTTCTTT CASSDRGEAFF
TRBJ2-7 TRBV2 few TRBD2 TGTGCCAGCAGCCTGACTAGCGGGACCTCCTACGAGCAGTACTTC CASSLTSGTSYEQYF
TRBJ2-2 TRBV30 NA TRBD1 TGTGCCTGGGGGACAGGGGGCTACACCGGGGAGCTGTTTTTT CAWGTGGYTGELFF
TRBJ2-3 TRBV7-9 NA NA TGTGCCAGCAGCTCATATCGACAGGGCACAGATACGCAGTATTTT CASSSYRQGTDTQYF
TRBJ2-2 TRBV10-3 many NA TGTGCCATCAGTGAGGACCCTGGCAGGGGGCTGTTTTTT CAISEDPGRGLFF
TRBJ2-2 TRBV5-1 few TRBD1 TGCGCCAGCAGCTCAGGGACAGTGGCGGACACCGGGGAGCTGTTTTTT CASSSGTVADTGELFF
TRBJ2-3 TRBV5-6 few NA TGTGCCAGCAGCTACAGGGACCGACGCACAGATACGCAGTATTTT CASSYRDRRTDTQYF
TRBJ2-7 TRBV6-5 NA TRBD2 TGTGCCAGCAGTTACGCCAAGGGAGGGCTCGACGAGCAGTACTTC CASSYAKGGLDEQYF
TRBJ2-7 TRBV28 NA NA TGTGCCAGCACCAGAAGACAGGTTGTCCACGAGCAGTACTTC CASTRRQVVHEQYF
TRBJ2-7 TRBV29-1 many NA TGCAGCGTTGACGTTGTAGGGAGCTCCTACGAGCAGTACTTC CSVDVVGSSYEQYF
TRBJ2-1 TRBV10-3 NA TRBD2 TGTGCCATCAGTGTGGGGACTAGTATGTCCAATGAGCAGTTCTTC CAISVGTSMSNEQFF
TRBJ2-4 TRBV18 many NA TGTGCCAGCTCACCCCCTGTTCCCCGAGGAGACATTCAGTACTTC CASSPPVPRGDIQYF
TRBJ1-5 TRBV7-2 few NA TGTGCCAGCATGCTCTTTGGGGGGGCGAGCAATCAGCCCCAGCATTTT CASMLFGGASNQPQHF
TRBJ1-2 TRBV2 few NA TGTGCCAGCAAGCCGATTGGCGGGTCTGGCTACACCTTC CASKPIGGSGYTF
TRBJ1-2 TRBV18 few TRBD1 TGTGCCAGCTCGGGCCAGGGGGAGGACTATGGCTACACCTTC CASSGQGEDYGYTF
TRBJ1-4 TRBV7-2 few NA TGTGCCAGCAGCTTTATTAATGAAAAACTGTTTTTT CASSFINEKLFF
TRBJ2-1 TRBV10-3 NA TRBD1 TGTGCCATCAGCAGCGGACAGGGGCCGGCCTCCTACAATGAGCAGTTCTTC CAISSGQGPASYNEQFF
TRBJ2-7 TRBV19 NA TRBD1 TGTGCCAGTAGTATATCCGGGACAGGGGCGTTGTACGAGCAGTACTTC CASSISGTGALYEQYF
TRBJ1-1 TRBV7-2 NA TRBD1 TGTGCCAGCAGCACAACAGGGGTAGCTTTCTTT CASSTTGVAFF
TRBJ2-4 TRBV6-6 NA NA TGTGCCAGCAGGTCACGACTGGAAAACATTCAGTACTTC CASRSRLENIQYF
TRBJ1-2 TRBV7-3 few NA TGTGCCAGCAGCGTAACCCAAGTTTCTCAGGGCTATGGCTACACCTTC CASSVTQVSQGYGYTF
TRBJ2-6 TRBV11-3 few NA TGTGCCAGCACCGGGGGACCCTCTGGGGCCAACGTCCTGACTTTC CASTGGPSGANVLTF
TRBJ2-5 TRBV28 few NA TGTGCCAGCACCTGGGGGGGCGAGACCCAGTACTTC CASTWGGETQYF
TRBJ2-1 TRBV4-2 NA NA TGTGCCAGCAGCCTCGGGAGCTACAATGAGCAGTTCTTC CASSLGSYNEQFF
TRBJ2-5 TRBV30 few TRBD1 TGTGCCTGGAAACAGGGGTTCCAAGAGACCCAGTACTTC CAWKQGFQETQYF
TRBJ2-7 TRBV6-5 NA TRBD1 TGTGCCAGCAGTTTCTCCCGGACAGGGGGAAGGAACGAGCAGTACTTC CASSFSRTGGRNEQYF
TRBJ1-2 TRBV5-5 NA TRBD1 TGTGCCAGCAGCACAGGACAGGGGACCCTTTATGGCTACACCTTC CASSTGQGTLYGYTF
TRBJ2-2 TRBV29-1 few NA TGCAGCGTCCTTTTTAACACCGGGGAGCTGTTTTTT CSVLFNTGELFF
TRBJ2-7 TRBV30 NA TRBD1 TGTGCCTGGAACAGGGGCGCCTACGAGCAGTACTTC CAWNRGAYEQYF
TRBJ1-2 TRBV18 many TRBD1 TGTGCCAGCTCCCCAGACAGGGGGGAACATGGCTACACCTTC CASSPDRGEHGYTF
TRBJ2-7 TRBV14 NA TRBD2 TGTGCCAGCAGCCAAGATCCTTCGGCGGGAGAGACCTACGAGCAGTACTTC CASSQDPSAGETYEQYF
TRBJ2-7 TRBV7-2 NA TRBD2 TGTGCCAGCAGCACTAGCGGGAGGAACTCCTACGAGCAGTACTTC CASSTSGRNSYEQYF
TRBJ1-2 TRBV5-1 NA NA TGCGCCAGCAGCTTCGTCAGGGAACAAGGCTACACCTTC CASSFVREQGYTF
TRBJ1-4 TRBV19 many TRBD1 TGTGCCAGTAGTATCGGGACAGGGCCTGAAAAACTGTTTTTT CASSIGTGPEKLFF
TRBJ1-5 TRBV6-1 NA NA TGTGCCAGCAGTGCGGGCGGAGGGCGGCCCCAGCATTTT CASSAGGGRPQHF
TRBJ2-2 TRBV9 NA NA TGTGCCAGCAGCGTAGTTGGGGGCTTCGACACCGGGGAGCTGTTTTTT CASSVVGGFDTGELFF